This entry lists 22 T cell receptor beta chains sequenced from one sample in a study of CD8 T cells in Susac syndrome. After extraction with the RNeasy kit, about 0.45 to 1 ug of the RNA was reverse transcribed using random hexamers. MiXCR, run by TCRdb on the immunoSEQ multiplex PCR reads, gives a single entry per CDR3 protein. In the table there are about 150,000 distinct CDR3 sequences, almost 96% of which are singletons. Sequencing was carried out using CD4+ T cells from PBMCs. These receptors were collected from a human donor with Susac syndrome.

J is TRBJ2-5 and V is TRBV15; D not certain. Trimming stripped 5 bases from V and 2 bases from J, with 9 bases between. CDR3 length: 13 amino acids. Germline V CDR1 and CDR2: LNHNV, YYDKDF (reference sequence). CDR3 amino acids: CATSRRLQETQYF. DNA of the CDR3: TGTGCCACCAGCCGACGATTACAAGAGACCCAGTACTTC.

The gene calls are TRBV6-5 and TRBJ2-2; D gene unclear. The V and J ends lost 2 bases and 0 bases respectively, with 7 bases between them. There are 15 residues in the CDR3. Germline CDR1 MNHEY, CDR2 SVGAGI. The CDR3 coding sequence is TGTGCCAGCAGTTACGGCAACCCGAACACCGGGGAGCTGTTTTTT. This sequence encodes CASSYGNPNTGELFF.

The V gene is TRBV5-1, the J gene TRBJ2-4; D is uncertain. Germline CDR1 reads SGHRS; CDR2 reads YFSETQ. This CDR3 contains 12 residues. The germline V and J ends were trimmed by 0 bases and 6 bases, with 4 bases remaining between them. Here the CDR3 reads CASSLDGNIQYF. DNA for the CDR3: TGCGCCAGCAGCTTGGATGGAAACATTCAGTACTTC.

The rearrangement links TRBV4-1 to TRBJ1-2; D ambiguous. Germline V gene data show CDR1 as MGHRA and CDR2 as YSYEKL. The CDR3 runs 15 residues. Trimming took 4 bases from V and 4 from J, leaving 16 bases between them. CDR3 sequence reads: CASSRLHPDPYGYTF. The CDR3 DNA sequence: TGCGCCAGCAGCCGCCTTCACCCGGACCCCTATGGCTACACCTTC.

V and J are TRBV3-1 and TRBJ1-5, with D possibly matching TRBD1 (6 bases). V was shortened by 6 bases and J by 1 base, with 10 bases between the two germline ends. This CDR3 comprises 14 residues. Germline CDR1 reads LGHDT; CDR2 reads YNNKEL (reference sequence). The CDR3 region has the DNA TGTGCCAGCAGTCGCACAGGGAGCAATCAGCCCCAGCATTTT. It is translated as CASSRTGSNQPQHF.

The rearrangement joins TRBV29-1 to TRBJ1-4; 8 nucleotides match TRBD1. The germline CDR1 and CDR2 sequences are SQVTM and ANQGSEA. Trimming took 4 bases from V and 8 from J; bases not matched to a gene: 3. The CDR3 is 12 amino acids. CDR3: CSVGRGREKLFF. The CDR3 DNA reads TGCAGCGTTGGCAGGGGGCGCGAAAAACTGTTTTTT.

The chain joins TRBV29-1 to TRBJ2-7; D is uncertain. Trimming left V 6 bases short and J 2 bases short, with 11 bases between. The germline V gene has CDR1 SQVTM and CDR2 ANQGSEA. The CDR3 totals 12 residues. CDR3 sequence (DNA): TGCAGCGTCACCGACGATACCTACGAGCAGTACTTC. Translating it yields CSVTDDTYEQYF.

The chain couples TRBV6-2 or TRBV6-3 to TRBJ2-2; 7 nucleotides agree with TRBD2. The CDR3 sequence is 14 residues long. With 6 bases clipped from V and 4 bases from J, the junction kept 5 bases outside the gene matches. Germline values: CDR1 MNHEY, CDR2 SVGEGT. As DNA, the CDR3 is TGTGCCAGCAGCCGCGGGGGATCCACCGGGGAGCTGTTTTTT. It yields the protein CASSRGGSTGELFF.

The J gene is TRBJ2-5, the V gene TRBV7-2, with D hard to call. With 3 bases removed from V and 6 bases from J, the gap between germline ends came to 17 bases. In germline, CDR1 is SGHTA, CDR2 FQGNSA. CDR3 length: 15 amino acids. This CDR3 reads CASSLTDRVVKTQYF. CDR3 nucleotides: TGTGCCAGCAGCTTGACGGATAGGGTTGTGAAGACCCAGTACTTC.

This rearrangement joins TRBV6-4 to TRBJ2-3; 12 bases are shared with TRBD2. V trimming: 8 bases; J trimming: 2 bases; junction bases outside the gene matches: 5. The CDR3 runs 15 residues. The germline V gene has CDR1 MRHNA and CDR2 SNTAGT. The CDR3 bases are TGTGCCAGCCGACTAGCGGGGGAAGCCACAGATACGCAGTATTTT. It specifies CASRLAGEATDTQYF.

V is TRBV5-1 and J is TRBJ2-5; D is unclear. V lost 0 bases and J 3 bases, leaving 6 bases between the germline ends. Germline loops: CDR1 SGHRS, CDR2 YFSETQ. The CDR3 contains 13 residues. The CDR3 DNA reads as TGCGCCAGCAGCTTGGCGGCAGAAGAGACCCAGTACTTC. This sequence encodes CASSLAAEETQYF.

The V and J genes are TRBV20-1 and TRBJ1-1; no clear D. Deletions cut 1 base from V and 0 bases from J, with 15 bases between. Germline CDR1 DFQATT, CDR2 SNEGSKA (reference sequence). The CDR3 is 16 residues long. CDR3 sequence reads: CSARAVSGAMNTEAFF. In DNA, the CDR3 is TGCAGTGCTAGAGCTGTGTCGGGCGCCATGAACACTGAAGCTTTCTTT.

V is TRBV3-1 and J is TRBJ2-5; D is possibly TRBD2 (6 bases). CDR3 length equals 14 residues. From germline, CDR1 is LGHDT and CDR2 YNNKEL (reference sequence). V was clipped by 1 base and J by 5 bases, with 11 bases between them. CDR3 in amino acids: CASSQGGGFETQYF. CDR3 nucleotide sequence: TGTGCCAGCAGCCAAGGTGGGGGGTTCGAGACCCAGTACTTC.

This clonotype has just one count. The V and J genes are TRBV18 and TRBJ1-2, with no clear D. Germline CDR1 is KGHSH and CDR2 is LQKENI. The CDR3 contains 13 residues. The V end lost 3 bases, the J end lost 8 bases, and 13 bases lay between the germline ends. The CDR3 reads CASSPVGPKGYTF. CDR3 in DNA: TGTGCCAGCTCACCGGTCGGCCCGAAGGGCTACACCTTC.

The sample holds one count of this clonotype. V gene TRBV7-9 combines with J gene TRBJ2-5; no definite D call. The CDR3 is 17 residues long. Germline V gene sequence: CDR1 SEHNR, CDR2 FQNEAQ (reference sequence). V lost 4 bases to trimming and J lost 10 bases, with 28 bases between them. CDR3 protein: CASSSSPLSLSPSGQYF. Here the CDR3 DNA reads TGTGCCAGCAGCTCCAGCCCCCTATCCCTTTCACCTTCAGGCCAGTACTTC.

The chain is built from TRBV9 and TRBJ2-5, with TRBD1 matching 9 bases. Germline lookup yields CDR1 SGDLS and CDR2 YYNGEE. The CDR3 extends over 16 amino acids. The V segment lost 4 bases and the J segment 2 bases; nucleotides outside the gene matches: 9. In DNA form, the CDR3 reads TGTGCCAGCAGCCCTCGACAGGGGGACCCACAAGAGACCCAGTACTTC. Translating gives CASSPRQGDPQETQYF. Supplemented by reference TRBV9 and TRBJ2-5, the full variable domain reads DSGVTQTPKHLITATGQRVTLRCSPRSGDLSVYWYQQSLDQGLQFLIQYYNGEERAKGNILERFSAQQFPDLHSELNLSSLELGDSALYFCASSPRQGDPQETQYFGPGTRLLVL.

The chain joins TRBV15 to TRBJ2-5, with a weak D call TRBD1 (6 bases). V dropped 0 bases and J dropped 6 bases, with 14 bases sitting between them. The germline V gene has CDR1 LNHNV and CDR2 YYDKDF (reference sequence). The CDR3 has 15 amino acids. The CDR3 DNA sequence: TGTGCCACCAGCAGAGACACAGGGTACGGGCAGACCCAGTACTTC. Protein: CATSRDTGYGQTQYF.

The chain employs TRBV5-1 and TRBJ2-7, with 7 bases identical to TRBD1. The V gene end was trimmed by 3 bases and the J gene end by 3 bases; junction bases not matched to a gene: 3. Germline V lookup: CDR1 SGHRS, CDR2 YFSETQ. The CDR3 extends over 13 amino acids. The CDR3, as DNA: TGCGCCAGCAGCTCGACAGGGTACTACGAGCAGTACTTC. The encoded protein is CASSSTGYYEQYF.

CDR3 sequence reads: CASSPGGETIGYTF. The DNA for the CDR3 is TGTGCCAGCTCACCAGGAGGGGAAACTATAGGCTACACCTTC. The chain uses TRBV18 and TRBJ1-2, with a tentative D call TRBD1 (5 bases). Trimming left V 2 bases short and J 8 bases short, with 15 bases between. The CDR3 spans 14 residues. Germline values: CDR1 KGHSH, CDR2 LQKENI.

This chain's CDR3 is CASSLERTSGRNEQFF. The DNA of the CDR3 is TGTGCCAGCAGTTTAGAGAGGACTAGCGGGAGGAATGAGCAGTTCTTC. The rearrangement joins TRBV12-3 or TRBV12-4 to TRBJ2-1, with TRBD2 matching 14 bases. This CDR3 has 16 residues. Trimming removed 1 base from V and 7 bases from J; junction bases left unmatched: 3.

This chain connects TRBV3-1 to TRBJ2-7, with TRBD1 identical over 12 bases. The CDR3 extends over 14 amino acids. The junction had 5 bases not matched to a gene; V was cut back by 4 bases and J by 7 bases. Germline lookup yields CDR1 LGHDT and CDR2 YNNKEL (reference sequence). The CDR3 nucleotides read TGTGCCAGCAGCCCGGGACAGGGGGCGCGGGAGCAGTACTTC. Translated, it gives CASSPGQGAREQYF.

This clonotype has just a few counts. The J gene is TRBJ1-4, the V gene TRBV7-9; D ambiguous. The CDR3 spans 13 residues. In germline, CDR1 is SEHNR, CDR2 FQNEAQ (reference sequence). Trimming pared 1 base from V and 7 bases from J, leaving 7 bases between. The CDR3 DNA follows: TGTGCCAGCAGCTTAGAGGGTGTTGAAAAACTGTTTTTT. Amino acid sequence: CASSLEGVEKLFF.